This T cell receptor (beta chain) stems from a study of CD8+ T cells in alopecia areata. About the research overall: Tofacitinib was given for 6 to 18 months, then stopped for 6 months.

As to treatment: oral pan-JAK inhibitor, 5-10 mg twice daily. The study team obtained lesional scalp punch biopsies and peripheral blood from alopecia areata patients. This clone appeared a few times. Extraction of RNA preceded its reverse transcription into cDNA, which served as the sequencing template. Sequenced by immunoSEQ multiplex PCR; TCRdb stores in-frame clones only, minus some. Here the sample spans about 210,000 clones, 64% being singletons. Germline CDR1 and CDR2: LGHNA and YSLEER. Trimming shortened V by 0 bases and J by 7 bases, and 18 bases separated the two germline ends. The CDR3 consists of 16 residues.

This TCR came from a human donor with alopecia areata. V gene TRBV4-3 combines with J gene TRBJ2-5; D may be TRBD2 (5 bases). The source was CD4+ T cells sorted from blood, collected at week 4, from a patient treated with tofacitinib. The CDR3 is CASSQDFTPSGRTQYF. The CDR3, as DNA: TGCGCCAGCAGCCAAGATTTTACGCCGTCGGGAAGGACCCAGTACTTC.